A selection of T cell receptor beta chains follows, all from one sample in a study of blood T cell repertoires in COVID-19. The assay was immunoSEQ multiplex PCR, and TCRdb's table has in-frame clones only and misses some. The sample carries hundreds of thousands of clones, around 86% recorded once. Sequenced input: peripheral blood. The receptor source for this set is a human donor in a cohort sampled during active COVID-19. The CDR3 runs from the conserved cysteine through the conserved F or W. The order of the fields is clone size, V gene, J gene, D gene, CDR3 protein. A D gene is named only where the DNA matches it firmly. Size tells how often a clone was seen (once, few, many) or the class of an expanded clone, and some rows leave it out.

.	TRBV6-5	TRBJ2-7	.	CASSYGGWSYEQYF
.	TRBV18	TRBJ1-2	.	CASSPRAGDGYGYTF
.	TRBV2	TRBJ1-2	TRBD1	CASSERRDRDYGYTF
.	TRBV6-1	TRBJ1-1	.	CASSERREQMNTEAFF
.	TRBV21-1	TRBJ1-5	.	CASRKVQGGYGNQPQHF
.	TRBV5-1	TRBJ2-3	TRBD2	CASRPGLAGAPSDTQYF
.	TRBV4-1	TRBJ1-1	TRBD1	CASSQATGAIAAFF
.	TRBV7-3	TRBJ2-3	.	CASSLSRADTQYF
.	TRBV6-6	TRBJ2-5	.	CASSYEGTRQYF
.	TRBV7-6	TRBJ2-5	TRBD2	CASSFYVPSGRGGETQYF
few	TRBV7-3	TRBJ2-1	.	CASSLQGPMYDNEQFF
.	TRBV15	TRBJ1-1	.	CATRREGMNTEAFF
.	TRBV7-2	TRBJ2-7	.	CASSLLARAVYEQYF
once	TRBV4-2	TRBJ2-1	TRBD2	CASSQLSGGREQFF
few	TRBV12-3/TRBV12-4	TRBJ2-5	.	CASSPGLQETQYF
.	TRBV19	TRBJ1-2	TRBD1	CASSIGQGGYGYTF
.	TRBV6-6	TRBJ2-3	.	CASSPDNTDTQYF
many	TRBV11-2	TRBJ2-1	.	CASSLDSHYNEQFF
.	TRBV12-2	TRBJ2-7	.	CASRFRAHFNHEQYF
.	TRBV27	TRBJ1-2	.	CASSLDGGNFGYTF
.	TRBV11-2	TRBJ1-5	.	CASSLDTAYQPQHF
.	TRBV29-1	TRBJ1-2	TRBD1	CTTGGQYGYTF
.	TRBV9	TRBJ2-1	TRBD1	CASSSTGSSYNEQFF
.	TRBV19	TRBJ1-4	.	CASSVDNLMKGLFF
.	TRBV24-1	TRBJ1-1	TRBD1	CATSDSGGGDTEAFF
.	TRBV4-2	TRBJ1-5	TRBD1	CASSQGQGQPQHF
once	TRBV27	TRBJ2-5	.	CASSLWAGKETQYF
.	TRBV7-9	TRBJ1-3	.	CASTTRIGGNTIYF
.	TRBV11-3	TRBJ2-1	.	CASSLGVAGTSYNEQFF
.	TRBV3-1/TRBV3-2	TRBJ2-5	TRBD1	CASSLPVGGYQETQYF
.	TRBV28	TRBJ2-7	.	CASTQSGGTNYEQYF
few	TRBV20-1	TRBJ1-1	.	CSASISEGTEAFF
.	TRBV19	TRBJ2-7	TRBD2	CASSMLTSGGSYEQYF
.	TRBV10-3	TRBJ1-2	.	CAISAVDGDRSFYGYTF
once	TRBV2	TRBJ2-1	TRBD2	CASSRTSGSGNEQFF
many	TRBV24-1	TRBJ1-4	.	CATSDLSGDETQSARF
.	TRBV9	TRBJ2-7	.	CASSVGWAIVYEQYF
.	TRBV27	TRBJ1-4	.	CASSLRGYRVGEKLFF
.	TRBV5-6	TRBJ1-2	.	CASSPGIKPGLLNYGYTF
once	TRBV19	TRBJ2-1	TRBD1	CASSITGTVLGGSYNEQFF
.	TRBV28	TRBJ2-5	TRBD2	CASSSGLAGETETQYF
.	TRBV5-1	TRBJ1-3	TRBD1	CASSLEGAFGNTIYF
.	TRBV5-1	TRBJ2-1	TRBD2	CASSSRLAGRDEQFF
.	TRBV11-2	TRBJ2-1	TRBD2	CASSLDGTSNEQFF
few	TRBV4-1	TRBJ2-7	TRBD2	CASGTTSQSYEQYF
.	TRBV18	TRBJ1-3	.	CASSLDSSSSGNTIYF
.	TRBV5-1	TRBJ1-2	TRBD1	CASSLGQGSESGYTF